This T cell receptor beta chain was recovered during a study of blood T cell repertoires in COVID-19. Study as a whole: T cells, B-cell-depleted T cells, or PBMCs provided the cDNA or gDNA that served as material.

The CDR3 length is 13 residues. Germline V lookup: CDR1 ENHRY, CDR2 SYGVKD. V lost 2 bases and J lost 5, with 7 bases in between. In terms of age and location, participants ranged from roughly 18 to 95 years and lived in fewer than 30 US areas. Participants' reported clinical history set cohort assignment. Recovered status applied to Cohort 3 donors who had two consecutive negative PCRs. It also applied to those with clearance or with symptom resolution. The data were produced by immunoSEQ multiplex PCR, yet TCRdb's version contains in-frame clones alone and is incomplete. The sample shows more than 300,000 clones, approximately 90% of them seen only once.

The material sequenced was PBMCs or T cells enriched from blood (not recorded which). V and J are TRBV10-3 and TRBJ1-5; D ambiguous. The clonotype comes from a woman between 18 and 29 years old who had recovered from COVID-19. The CDR3 bases are TGTGCCATCAGTGAGGGGAGGGATCAGCCCCAGCATTTT. It yields the protein CAISEGRDQPQHF.